This T cell receptor beta chain was obtained from a study of blood T cell repertoires in COVID-19 (dated by TCRdb to 2018 to 2021). A note on the overall study: Samples from collaborators originated in the United States, Italy and Spain and spanned both the acute and convalescent phases of COVID-19. The prospective study material was composed of cDNA or gDNA derived from T cells, B-cell-depleted T cells, or PBMCs. Deeply sampled blood TCRbeta repertoires from subjects exposed to, actively infected with, or recovered from COVID-19 were included in the dataset. The repertoires were released in a freely available public database intended as a resource for research on the immune response to SARS-CoV-2. The samples were drawn from the first 160 participants of the ongoing ImmuneRACE study and from about 1,200 subjects provided by 6 global collaborators. Nearly every sample came with metadata listing a de-identified subject ID, COVID-19 status, age in years and sex. Where HLA class I and class II types were available, the types were taken from metadata supplied by the sample provider, not from assay-based typing.

The paper as a whole reports these results and caveats: The amount of clinical and demographic metadata varied by source and participant and was provided uncurated.

The immunoSEQ Assay, a bias-controlled multiplex PCR, was used to amplify TCRbeta CDR3 regions from genomic DNA. Concerning the study's data processing: Within the assay, amplification of reference gene primers was used to estimate how many nucleated cells each sample contained. Sequence reads were collapsed and filtered to measure the absolute abundance of every unique TCRbeta CDR3 rearrangement. For each sample, productive Simpson clonality was calculated by taking the square root of Simpson's diversity index across productive rearrangements. As stored in TCRdb, this immuneACCESS dataset retains in-frame rearrangements with V and J assigned. A fraction of the clones does not appear; measured against another copy, unresolved V genes explain less than half of the discrepancy, and the remainder lacks a known reason. The V and J calls and clone size are taken from that table; D and trimming were inferred from the DNA. The sample yields around 56,000 clones; about 89% were counted once. The ten largest clonotypes hold 5.5% to 7.5% of the sample.

On this clone: What this receptor recognizes is not known. Per-base quality was not reported, and no clone a single base away is much larger than it.

Whole blood was collected in K2EDTA tubes by collaborating institutions according to the institutions' own protocols. Collaborator samples were shipped for TCRbeta analysis as frozen whole blood, isolated PBMCs, or DNA extracted from either sample type. V trim: 2 bases; J trim: 6 bases; unmatched bases: 4. The CDR3 goes from the cysteine to the phenylalanine over 15 residues. Only the CDR3 region is kept as DNA, spanning 45 bases read in frame from base 1. CDR1 MNHEY and CDR2 SMNVEV are derived from the germline V gene (reference sequence). This chain is built from TRBV27 and TRBJ1-5; TRBD1 lines up with 10 middle nucleotides. The sequence derives from a woman aged 55-70 years with active or convalescent COVID-19. Material for sequencing was peripheral blood. The CDR3 loop reads CASSLGDRGGQPQHF. The nucleotide sequence is TGTGCCAGCAGTTTAGGGGACAGGGGTGGTCAGCCCCAGCATTTT.